Listed below are T cell receptor beta chains from one sample, sequenced in a study of human T cells and chemical hapten exposure. TCRdb ran MiXCR on the RACE reads and lists one entry per CDR3 protein. The data show roughly 48,000 distinct CDR3 sequences, with 3.5% to 4.5% seen just once and roughly 5.2% held by the top ten. Material for sequencing was whole blood. The receptor set was obtained from a human donor in good health. Some clones in this sample may be carry-over from other donors' samples. The CDR3 runs from the conserved cysteine through the conserved F or W.

>TRBV28
CASRTRGSYEQYF
>TRBV7-9
CASSSDGFVGNTIYF
>TRBV5-6
CASSLQGSGETQYF
>TRBV28
CASSLMGTGNLDYEQYF
>TRBV12-3/TRBV12-4
CASSSLTSGDNEQFF
>TRBV29-1
CSVGLSTDTQYF
>TRBV18
CASSPFPASGGPEQFF
>TRBV10-2
CASSGLAGARYF
>TRBV12-3/TRBV12-4
CASSFHSIISYNEQFF
>TRBV27
CASSLRVTSGRHEQYF
>TRBV21-1
CASSKARGRPRGQPQHF
>TRBV15
CATSIEQGFYGYTF
>TRBV4-1
CASSQALPSSGVLDTQYF
>TRBV10-3
CAISFSGLLDEQFF
>TRBV6-5
CASFRTGKTEAFF
>TRBV9
CASSVATSGRYEQYF
>TRBV28
CASSSPGQTNTEAFF
>TRBV2
CASSEAVLAGNKNIQYF
>TRBV27
CASSAPTSGTRPPTYEQYF
>TRBV9
CASSAYPGGEAFF
>TRBV6-6
CASSSDVYGYTF
>TRBV12-3/TRBV12-4
CASSLLPTGRESPLHF
>TRBV5-1
CASSEARGTGELFF
>TRBV27
CASSFLGQGYEQYF
>TRBV27
CASTGPSYEQYF
>TRBV7-8
CASSLVRLAGAGDEQFF
>TRBV14
CASSHPGERELNEQFF
>TRBV27
CASSPIGTSYEQYF
>TRBV18
CASSRLSSGNTIYF
>TRBV11-2
CASSPRRGRGASTDTQYF
>TRBV6-5
CASSYSTQRTEDTQYF
>TRBV3-1
CASRDRDRTNSPLHF
>TRBV28
CASSLSFLAGIESNEQFF
>TRBV27
CASSLMGSGSVDTQYF
>TRBV20-1
CSARAERGTGNEQFF
>TRBV28
CASSLAIGPGELFF
>TRBV29-1
CSAGQGAGEKLFF
>TRBV20-1
CSAVSGNGYEQYF
>TRBV28
CASSHPTGLGTEAFF
>TRBV28
CASTSAMAPYGYNF
>TRBV10-2
CASRLLAGTTDTQYF